This passage covers 8 T cell receptor beta chains from one sample sequenced in a study of T cell repertoires in cytomegalovirus infection. MiXCR, applied by TCRdb to the reads, yields one record per CDR3 protein. Here the sample spans under 350,000 distinct CDR3 sequences, over 7.5% being singletons. The sample consisted of PBMCs. Every receptor here comes from a human donor in good health (CMV status not recorded). Some clones in this sample may be carry-over from other donors' samples.

This clonotype occurred many times. The chain joins TRBV7-2 to TRBJ1-2; 8 bases are a match to TRBD1. J was trimmed by 1 base and V by 5 bases; bases with no gene match: 12. The CDR3 contains 17 residues. Germline values: CDR1 SGHTA, CDR2 FQGNSA. For the CDR3, the DNA is TGTGCCAGCAGCCCCATCGCCACCAGGGGGCGTAACTATGGCTACACCTTC. It yields the protein CASSPIATRGRNYGYTF. The complete variable domain, with remaining parts taken from reference TRBV7-2 and TRBJ1-2, reads GAGVSQSPSNKVTEKGKDVELRCDPISGHTALYWYRQSLGQGLEFLIYFQGNSAPDKSGLPSDRFSAERTGGSVSTLTIQRTQQEDSAVYLCASSPIATRGRNYGYTFGSGTRLTVV.

This clonotype was observed a few times. DNA for the CDR3: TGTGCCAGCAGCTTTGGGGGGTCCTTAAGCACAGATACGCAGTATTTT. It translates to CASSFGGSLSTDTQYF. V usage is TRBV7-9 and J usage is TRBJ2-3; TRBD2 might be the D (6 bases). The germline V gene has CDR1 SEHNR and CDR2 FQNEAQ (reference sequence). This CDR3 region has 16 residues. Between the trimmed V and J ends, which lost 3 bases and 0 bases, there was a span of 13 bases. The complete variable domain, with remaining parts taken from reference TRBV7-9 and TRBJ2-3, reads DTGVSQNPRHKITKRGQNVTFRCDPISEHNRLYWYRQTLGQGPEFLTYFQNEAQLEKSRLLSDRFSAERPKGSFSTLEIQRTEQGDSAMYLCASSFGGSLSTDTQYFGPGTRLTVL.

This clonotype was recorded a few times. In DNA form, the CDR3 reads TGTGCCAGCTCACTCCCCAGGGTTCTATACAATGAGCAGTTCTTC. This sequence encodes CASSLPRVLYNEQFF. The chain joins TRBV18 to TRBJ2-1, with D perhaps TRBD1 (5 bases). The length of the CDR3 is 15 residues. Germline lookup yields CDR1 KGHSH and CDR2 LQKENI. V gave up 4 bases and J gave up 4 bases, with 14 bases separating them.

This clonotype was seen ten or more times. This chain joins TRBV12-3 or TRBV12-4 and TRBJ1-1; tentatively, D is TRBD1 (5 bases). The CDR3 runs 15 residues. The V gene lost 7 bases and the J gene lost 1 base, with 16 bases spanning the gap. CDR3 nucleotide sequence: TGTGCCAGCACCCCCGAGGGACCATGGAACACTGAAGCTTTCTTT. As protein: CASTPEGPWNTEAFF.

Many counts were recorded for this clonotype. The V and J genes are TRBV7-2 and TRBJ1-2; tentative D call: TRBD1 (5 bases). This CDR3 is 13 amino acids long. Germline V gene data show CDR1 as SGHTA and CDR2 as FQGNSA. V gave up 5 bases and J gave up 2 bases, with 9 bases separating them. The CDR3 bases are TGTGCCAGCAGCCGGGACGTCAACTATGGCTACACCTTC. Translation: CASSRDVNYGYTF.

The CDR3, as DNA: TGTGCCAGCTATAGCCCTTCCTACGAGCAGTACTTC. Protein product: CASYSPSYEQYF. The rearrangement links TRBV7-8 to TRBJ2-7; the D is unclear. Trimming removed 8 bases at V and 1 base at J, with 9 bases between. The CDR3 totals 12 residues. CDR1 is SGHVS, CDR2 FQNEAQ, per germline.

This clonotype was seen ten or more times. This chain uses TRBV28 with TRBJ2-1, with D hard to call. The CDR3 is 13 amino acids. CDR1 MDHEN and CDR2 SYDVKM come from the germline V gene. V was clipped by 6 bases and J by 7 bases, with 13 bases between them. CDR3 sequence (DNA): TGTGCCAGCAGGTTGACACCACAAAATGAGCAGTTCTTC. Translation: CASRLTPQNEQFF.

This chain uses TRBV3-1 with TRBJ2-7; 10 bases match TRBD1. Trimming at V came to 6 bases and at J to 4 bases, leaving 12 bases not matched to a gene. Germline CDR1 and CDR2: LGHDT and YNNKEL (reference sequence). The CDR3 sequence is 16 residues long. The CDR3 loop reads CASSPSVRQGAYEQYF. The CDR3 DNA sequence: TGTGCCAGCAGTCCAAGTGTGAGACAGGGGGCTTACGAGCAGTACTTC.